Shown below are 15 T cell receptor beta chains from a single sample sequenced in a study of neurological immune-mediated disorders. The time point denotes: longitudinal time-point 2. One entry per CDR3 protein, called by TCRdb with MiXCR from the 5' RACE reads. The profile shows 80,000 to 100,000 distinct CDR3 sequences, almost 6% of them singletons. The sequencing sample was made of PBMCs. The receptors were gathered from a woman in her fifties or sixties with multiple sclerosis.

In its sample, this clonotype was seen many times. The CDR3 DNA is TGCAGTGCTAGTTTTTCAGGGGGAAGCACAGATACGCAGTATTTT. Translating it yields CSASFSGGSTDTQYF. J is TRBJ2-3 and V is TRBV20-1; 7 bases align to TRBD1. CDR1 and CDR2 from the germline V gene are DFQATT and SNEGSKA (reference sequence). J lost 0 bases, V lost 3 bases, and 6 bases had no gene match. This CDR3 has 15 residues.

This clonotype was seen repeatedly, ten times or more. A junction end diverges from the germline sequence, so it may reflect a read error. The genes are TRBV6-5 and TRBJ2-7, with 9 nucleotides matching TRBD1. Looked up from germline, CDR1 is MNHEY and CDR2 is SVGAGI. The CDR3 spans 15 residues. The chain's CDR3 is CASSNSGTGSYEQYF. For the CDR3, the DNA is TGTGCCAGCAGTAACTCCGGGACAGGGAGTTACGAGCAGTACTTC.

This clonotype was counted ten times or more. The chain recombines TRBV6-5 with TRBJ1-5, with D possibly TRBD1 on 6 matching bases. V lost 3 bases to trimming and J lost 7 bases, with 25 bases between them. Germline CDR1 is MNHEY and CDR2 is SVGAGI. This CDR3 has 18 amino acids. The CDR3 DNA follows: TGTGCCAGCAGTTATATGCCCCGGGCTGGGGGCGTAGGGCAGCCCCAGCATTTT. Its protein product is CASSYMPRAGGVGQPQHF.

This clonotype occurred many times. This chain links TRBV20-1 with TRBJ1-4; TRBD1 aligns across 10 bases. The CDR3 has 14 amino acids. The germline gives CDR1 DFQATT, CDR2 SNEGSKA (reference sequence). J lost 7 bases, V lost 6 bases, and 8 bases had no gene match. CDR3 residues: CSARTGTGVEKLFF. For the CDR3, the DNA is TGCAGTGCCCGGACCGGGACAGGGGTTGAAAAACTGTTTTTT.

This clonotype was detected many times. The V gene is TRBV20-1, the J gene TRBJ2-7; 8 nucleotides agree with TRBD1. V dropped 7 bases and J dropped 3; count of bases not matched to a gene: 2. The length of the CDR3 is 11 residues. CDR1 DFQATT and CDR2 SNEGSKA come from the germline V gene (reference sequence). In DNA form, the CDR3 reads TGCAGTGAACAGGGGGGCTACGAGCAGTACTTC. It translates to CSEQGGYEQYF.

This clonotype was seen repeatedly, ten times or more. Its ends do not fully match the called genes, so a read error is possible. The J gene is TRBJ2-1, the V gene TRBV5-1, with unresolved D. Germline CDR1 reads SGHRS; CDR2 reads YFSETQ. CDR3 length: 15 residues. Here the CDR3 reads CASRLGGEPYNEQFF. The CDR3 DNA is TGCGCCAGCAGGTTGGGCGGAGAACCATACAATGAGCAGTTCTTC. The complete variable domain, with remaining parts taken from reference TRBV5-1 and TRBJ2-1, reads KAGVTQTPRYLIKTRGQQVTLSCSPISGHRSVSWYQQTPGQGLQFLFEYFSETQRNKGNFPGRFSGRQFSNSRSEMNVSTLELGDSALYLCASRLGGEPYNEQFFGPGTRLTVL.

This chain links TRBV19 with TRBJ2-3; D gene uncertain. V was cut by 8 bases and J by 6 bases, with 15 bases left in between. This CDR3 is 13 amino acids long. Germline CDR1 reads LNHDA; CDR2 reads SQIVND (reference sequence). The CDR3: CASSELGLDTQYF. CDR3 sequence (DNA): TGTGCCAGTTCCGAATTAGGGCTGGATACGCAGTATTTT.

In its sample, this clonotype was seen many times. The genes are TRBV20-1 and TRBJ2-2; 8 bases align to TRBD2. The CDR3 loop spans 13 amino acids. Germline CDR1 DFQATT, CDR2 SNEGSKA (reference sequence). After removal of 6 bases from V and 14 bases from J, the junction contained 14 bases not matched to a gene. The CDR3 region is CSAIWPGLGGLFF. CDR3 nucleotides: TGCAGTGCCATATGGCCGGGACTAGGGGGTCTGTTTTTT.

This clonotype was counted many times. The chain uses TRBV20-1 and TRBJ1-6; perhaps TRBD1 as D (6 bases). V was clipped by 3 bases and J by 3 bases, with 12 bases between them. Germline-derived CDR1 and CDR2 are DFQATT and SNEGSKA (reference sequence). The CDR3 totals 15 residues. The CDR3 nucleotides read TGCAGTGCTAGTCCCGAGGGGGGCTATAATTCACCCCTCCACTTT. Protein: CSASPEGGYNSPLHF.

This clonotype has at least ten counts. The V call is TRBV4-1, the J call TRBJ2-3; a weak D match, TRBD2 (6 bases). The germline V gene has CDR1 MGHRA and CDR2 YSYEKL. The CDR3 spans 15 residues. Trimming took 2 bases from V and 2 from J, leaving 11 bases between them. The CDR3 DNA reads as TGCGCCAGCAGCCAAACTAGCAGCCCCACAGATACGCAGTATTTT. Its translation: CASSQTSSPTDTQYF.

This clonotype appeared many times. The V call is TRBV7-2, the J call TRBJ2-1; a weak D match, TRBD2 (5 bases). CDR3 size: 14 residues. Germline V gene data show CDR1 as SGHTA and CDR2 as FQGNSA. V lost 0 bases and J 6 bases, leaving 9 bases between the germline ends. Here the CDR3 DNA reads TGTGCCAGCAGCTTAGCACTAGTAGCCAATGAGCAGTTCTTC. Protein sequence: CASSLALVANEQFF.

This clonotype showed up many times. This chain uses TRBV20-1 with TRBJ1-2, with TRBD1 matching 9 bases. This CDR3 contains 14 residues. Trimming removed 5 bases from V and 4 bases from J; junction bases left unmatched: 8. Germline V gene sequence: CDR1 DFQATT, CDR2 SNEGSKA (reference sequence). This CDR3 reads CSASRDREPYGYTF. The CDR3 region has the DNA TGCAGTGCTTCCCGGGACAGGGAGCCCTATGGCTACACCTTC.

This clonotype rates as medium-sized. The chain links TRBV5-1 to TRBJ2-1, with D possibly TRBD2 on 5 matching bases. Germline V gene sequence: CDR1 SGHRS, CDR2 YFSETQ. CDR3 length: 13 amino acids. V lost 4 bases and J lost 9, with 14 bases in between. CDR3 bases: TGCGCCAGCAGCGGGAGCGTTTCGGGTGAGCAGTTCTTC. Protein product: CASSGSVSGEQFF. The variable domain in full, completed from reference TRBV5-1 and TRBJ2-1, reads KAGVTQTPRYLIKTRGQQVTLSCSPISGHRSVSWYQQTPGQGLQFLFEYFSETQRNKGNFPGRFSGRQFSNSRSEMNVSTLELGDSALYLCASSGSVSGEQFFGPGTRLTVL.

This clonotype was observed many times. The chain joins TRBV5-1 to TRBJ1-4, with a tentative D call TRBD1 (6 bases). The CDR3 loop spans 15 amino acids. Germline loops: CDR1 SGHRS, CDR2 YFSETQ. The V end was cut by 0 bases, the J end by 5 bases, with 11 bases between. CDR3 nucleotide sequence: TGCGCCAGCAGCTTGGCGGGACACCAGAATGAAAAACTGTTTTTT. Translating gives CASSLAGHQNEKLFF.

This clonotype showed up many times. The rearrangement joins TRBV3-1 to TRBJ2-1, with D uncertain. The germline V gene encodes CDR1 LGHDT and CDR2 YNNKEL (reference sequence). The germline V and J ends were trimmed by 4 bases and 5 bases, with 15 bases remaining between them. The length of the CDR3 is 15 residues. CDR3 nucleotide sequence: TGTGCCAGCAGCCCGGTCGTAACCTACGACAATGAGCAGTTCTTC. Its translation: CASSPVVTYDNEQFF.